One sample yielded the 10 T cell receptor beta chains listed below, sequenced in a study of T cell repertoires in cytomegalovirus infection. TCRdb itself ran the reads through MiXCR, one entry per CDR3 protein. The sample consists of almost 500,000 distinct CDR3 sequences, about 11% of them appearing once. The source material was PBMCs. Receptors originate from a human donor in good health (CMV status not recorded). Some clones in this sample may be carry-over from other donors' samples.

This clonotype was recorded many times. The chain employs TRBV4-1 and TRBJ1-4, with 7 bases fitting TRBD1. V lost 4 bases to trimming and J lost 11 bases; unmatched junction nucleotides: 13. The CDR3 is 15 amino acids. CDR1 is MGHRA, CDR2 YSYEKL, per germline. In DNA form, the CDR3 reads TGCGCCAGCAGCCCTCCGGGACAGCGGACATCTAAACTGTTTTTT. Translating gives CASSPPGQRTSKLFF.

There are many counts of this clonotype. V gene TRBV7-3 combines with J gene TRBJ2-2; D is undetermined. From germline, CDR1 is SGHTA and CDR2 FQGTGA. The CDR3 has 17 amino acids. Trimming removed 5 bases from V and 1 base from J, with 17 bases in between. CDR3 DNA: TGTGCCAGCAGCACCTACGCCCTGGGCGTGAACACCGGGGAGCTGTTTTTT. It encodes CASSTYALGVNTGELFF.

In nucleotides, the CDR3 is TGTGCCACCAGCAGAGATCAGCGGCCAAGTGACACTGAAGCTTTCTTT. The encoded protein is CATSRDQRPSDTEAFF. The gene calls are TRBV15 and TRBJ1-1; D gene uncertain. Per germline, CDR1 LNHNV and CDR2 YYDKDF (reference sequence). The length of the CDR3 is 16 residues. V lost 0 bases to trimming and J lost 3 bases, with 14 bases between them. Full variable domain (rest looked up from reference TRBV15 and TRBJ1-1): DAMVIQNPRYQVTQFGKPVTLSCSQTLNHNVMYWYQQKSSQAPKLLFHYYDKDFNNEADTPDNFQSRRPNTSFCFLDIRSPGLGDTAMYLCATSRDQRPSDTEAFFGQGTRLTVV.

This clonotype appeared a few times. This sequence joins TRBV15 and TRBJ1-6, with a weak D call TRBD1 (5 bases). The CDR3 contains 14 residues. Germline values: CDR1 LNHNV, CDR2 YYDKDF (reference sequence). The V end lost 8 bases, the J end lost 1 base, and 9 bases lay between the germline ends. CDR3 in amino acids: CATSAGSYNSPLHF. The CDR3 region has the DNA TGTGCCACCTCGGCAGGGTCCTATAATTCACCCCTCCACTTT.

This clonotype was found many times. This chain joins TRBV11-2 and TRBJ2-1; D possibly corresponds to TRBD2 (7 bases). The CDR3 sequence is 11 residues long. Germline V gene data show CDR1 as SGHAT and CDR2 as FQNNGV. V was cut by 4 bases and J by 15 bases, with 13 bases left in between. The DNA for the CDR3 is TGTGCCAGCAGCTCTAGGGGGGGCGCGTTCTTC. As protein: CASSSRGGAFF.

At least ten counts were recorded for this clonotype. The V gene is TRBV7-2, the J gene TRBJ2-3; D may be TRBD2 (7 bases). The CDR3 loop spans 15 amino acids. V was cut by 3 bases and J by 3 bases, with 13 bases left in between. CDR1 SGHTA and CDR2 FQGNSA come from the germline V gene. The DNA for the CDR3 is TGTGCCAGCAGCTTTCAAGGGGGGGCAACAGATACGCAGTATTTT. Amino acid sequence: CASSFQGGATDTQYF.

Ten or more counts support this clonotype. The chain couples TRBV5-1 to TRBJ2-7; D call uncertain. The germline gives CDR1 SGHRS, CDR2 YFSETQ. The CDR3 is made up of 15 amino acids. Trimming took off 2 bases at V and 3 bases at J, with 15 bases between the two ends. CDR3 region: CASSFSPRPSYEQYF. CDR3 in DNA: TGCGCCAGCAGCTTCTCACCCCGCCCCAGCTACGAGCAGTACTTC.

This clonotype was seen ten or more times. The chain uses TRBV7-3 and TRBJ2-3, with TRBD2 identical over 8 bases. V trimming: 3 bases; J trimming: 7 bases; junction bases outside the gene matches: 6. The CDR3 is made up of 14 amino acids. Germline V lookup: CDR1 SGHTA, CDR2 FQGTGA. CDR3 sequence reads: CASSFRGGRHTQYF. CDR3 nucleotides: TGTGCCAGCAGCTTCCGGGGGGGCCGTCATACGCAGTATTTT. Full variable domain (outside the CDR3, taken from reference TRBV7-3 and TRBJ2-3): GAGVSQTPSNKVTEKGKYVELRCDPISGHTALYWYRQSLGQGPEFLIYFQGTGAADDSGLPNDRFFAVRPEGSVSTLKIQRTERGDSAVYLCASSFRGGRHTQYFGPGTRLTVL.

This clonotype was recorded at least ten times. Written as DNA, the CDR3 is TGTGCCAGCAGTTGGGACCCCCAAAAATATGAGCAGTTCTTC. Its translation is CASSWDPQKYEQFF. The chain couples TRBV6-5 to TRBJ2-1; either TRBD1 or TRBD2 may supply D (5 bases each). V lost 4 bases, J lost 8 bases, and 15 bases lay in between. Germline-derived CDR1 and CDR2 are MNHEY and SVGAGI. This CDR3 spans 14 amino acids.

This clonotype was counted ten times or more. This chain connects TRBV11-2 to TRBJ2-1; 9 bases are a match to TRBD2. Germline V lookup: CDR1 SGHAT, CDR2 FQNNGV. V trimming: 1 base; J trimming: 6 bases; junction bases outside the gene matches: 7. CDR3 length: 16 amino acids. This chain's CDR3 is CASSLAAGGIFNEQFF. The CDR3 DNA follows: TGTGCCAGCAGCTTAGCAGCGGGAGGAATTTTCAATGAGCAGTTCTTC.